These 27 T cell receptor beta chains came from one sample sequenced in a study of blood T cell repertoires in COVID-19. Clones were sequenced by immunoSEQ multiplex PCR, and TCRdb holds only the in-frame ones, with some missing. The repertoire has approximately 280,000 clones, about four fifths of them found once; the top ten carry around 5%. The sample was PBMCs or T cells enriched from blood (not recorded which). These receptors all come from a man between 35 and 55 years old who had been exposed to COVID-19.

This chain uses TRBV2 with TRBJ2-2; tentative D call: TRBD2 (6 bases). Germline V gene data show CDR1 as SNHLY and CDR2 as FYNNEI. This CDR3 comprises 15 residues. The V end was cut by 2 bases, the J end by 0 bases, with 7 bases between. Here the CDR3 reads CASSEWGANTGELFF. As DNA, the CDR3 is TGTGCCAGCAGTGAATGGGGGGCGAACACCGGGGAGCTGTTTTTT.

V usage is TRBV11-2 and J usage is TRBJ2-3, with 7 bases matching TRBD2. The germline gives CDR1 SGHAT, CDR2 FQNNGV. J was trimmed by 2 bases and V by 1 base; bases with no gene match: 15. The CDR3 is 19 amino acids. Written as DNA, the CDR3 is TGTGCCAGCAGCTTAGTTCTAGCGGAGGCAAGGGGTTACACAGATACGCAGTATTTT. Its protein is CASSLVLAEARGYTDTQYF.

This chain uses TRBV19 with TRBJ2-7; the match to TRBD1 covers 9 bases. V lost 6 bases, J lost 3 bases, and 6 bases stayed unmatched. The CDR3 totals 14 residues. The germline gives CDR1 LNHDA, CDR2 SQIVND (reference sequence). The DNA for the CDR3 is TGTGCCAGTAGCGGACAGGGGAGGATCTACGAGCAGTACTTC. Its translation: CASSGQGRIYEQYF.

This clone was counted only a few times. The CDR3 nucleotides read TGCGCCAGCAGACCATCTAGCGGGAGTGGCGAGCAGTACTTC. Its translation: CASRPSSGSGEQYF. This chain connects TRBV5-1 to TRBJ2-7, with TRBD2 identical over 10 bases. The V segment lost 5 bases and the J segment 6 bases; nucleotides outside the gene matches: 8. Germline V gene sequence: CDR1 SGHRS, CDR2 YFSETQ. This CDR3 is built from 14 residues.

This rearrangement joins TRBV5-6 to TRBJ1-1; the D is unclear. CDR1 and CDR2 from the germline V gene are SGHDT and YYEEEE. V dropped 0 bases and J dropped 0 bases, with 12 bases sitting between them. The CDR3 runs to 16 residues. The CDR3 coding sequence is TGTGCCAGCAGCTTGGGGCCTGCGGTCATGAACACTGAAGCTTTCTTT. Protein product: CASSLGPAVMNTEAFF.

This clone showed up just a few times. The rearrangement uses TRBV5-4 and TRBJ1-1, with D unclear. Trimming removed 0 bases at V and 0 bases at J, with 9 bases between. Germline CDR1 reads SGHNT; CDR2 reads YYREEE (reference sequence). The CDR3 is 15 residues long. CDR3 bases: TGTGCCAGCAGCTTGGCCTTCGGGATGAACACTGAAGCTTTCTTT. This sequence encodes CASSLAFGMNTEAFF.

The chain combines TRBV7-9 with TRBJ1-5; TRBD1 matches at 10 bases. Germline-derived CDR1 and CDR2 are SEHNR and FQNEAQ (reference sequence). J lost 4 bases, V lost 5 bases, and 2 bases had no gene match. This CDR3 spans 14 amino acids. In DNA, the CDR3 is TGTGCCAGCAGCCAGGGACAGGGGAATCAGCCCCAGCATTTT. It is translated as CASSQGQGNQPQHF.

The chain uses TRBV5-5 and TRBJ1-4, with D unresolved. CDR1 is SGHKS, CDR2 YYEKEE, per germline (reference sequence). Between the trimmed V and J ends, which lost 2 bases and 4 bases, there was a span of 6 bases. This CDR3 contains 13 residues. CDR3 in amino acids: CASSFGSNEKLFF. As DNA, the CDR3 is TGTGCCAGCAGCTTCGGGAGTAATGAAAAACTGTTTTTT.

J is TRBJ2-3 and V is TRBV5-4, with D tentatively TRBD2 (5 bases). The length of the CDR3 is 15 residues. Deletions cut 3 bases from V and 2 bases from J, with 13 bases between. Germline V gives CDR1 SGHNT, CDR2 YYREEE (reference sequence). CDR3 region: CASSSAAQNTDTQYF. Written as DNA, the CDR3 is TGTGCCAGCAGCTCAGCGGCCCAAAACACAGATACGCAGTATTTT.

This chain links TRBV2 with TRBJ1-1, with a tentative D call TRBD1 (6 bases). Looked up from germline, CDR1 is SNHLY and CDR2 is FYNNEI. CDR3 length equals 13 residues. The V gene lost 7 bases and the J gene lost 2 bases, with 11 bases spanning the gap. The CDR3 protein is CASTGQYNTEAFF. In nucleotides, the CDR3 is TGTGCCAGCACTGGACAGTATAACACTGAAGCTTTCTTT.

The rearrangement uses TRBV6-6 and TRBJ1-1, with 10 bases lining up with TRBD1. The CDR3 loop spans 14 amino acids. The V gene end was trimmed by 5 bases and the J gene end by 2 bases; junction bases not matched to a gene: 2. Per germline, CDR1 MNHNY and CDR2 SVGAGI (reference sequence). The chain's CDR3 is CASSRDRGNTEAFF. The CDR3 DNA sequence: TGTGCCAGCAGTCGGGACAGGGGAAACACTGAAGCTTTCTTT.

The rearrangement joins TRBV6-1 to TRBJ1-5; 7 nucleotides match TRBD1. V lost 3 bases and J lost 9; bases outside the gene matches: 8. CDR1 and CDR2 from the germline V gene are MNHNS and SASEGT. The length of the CDR3 is 14 residues. CDR3 in DNA: TGTGCCAGCAGTGATTCTAACAGGGGCCTGCCCCAGCATTTT. Its translation is CASSDSNRGLPQHF.

The CDR3 DNA is TGCGCCAGCAGCTTTCAGGGTGAGTTCAGCGAGCAGTACTTC. Its protein is CASSFQGEFSEQYF. The rearrangement uses TRBV5-1 and TRBJ2-7, with a weak D call TRBD1 (5 bases). The CDR3 is 14 amino acids. V shed 2 bases and J shed 6 bases, with 15 bases lying between them. The germline V gene encodes CDR1 SGHRS and CDR2 YFSETQ.

CDR3 protein: CASSWPGQGVGTQYF. In nucleotides, the CDR3 is TGTGCCAGCAGCTGGCCAGGACAGGGGGTCGGGACCCAGTACTTC. This chain links TRBV3-1 (or the pseudogene TRBV3-2) with TRBJ2-5; 10 positions agree with TRBD1. There are 15 residues in the CDR3. CDR1 is LGHDT and CDR2 is YNNKEL in the germline V gene (reference sequence). Trimming removed 5 bases from V and 7 bases from J; junction bases left unmatched: 10.

The J gene is TRBJ2-7, the V gene TRBV30, with TRBD1 as a possible D gene (5 bases). V dropped 4 bases and J dropped 1 base, with 11 bases sitting between them. CDR3 length: 13 residues. CDR1 GTSNPN and CDR2 SVGIG come from the germline V gene (reference sequence). The CDR3: CAWIAPGSYEQYF. The CDR3 DNA reads TGTGCCTGGATAGCCCCAGGGTCCTACGAGCAGTACTTC.

V is TRBV28 and J is TRBJ2-5; 7 bases line up with TRBD2. Germline V gene data show CDR1 as MDHEN and CDR2 as SYDVKM. V dropped 6 bases and J dropped 0; count of bases not matched to a gene: 7. The CDR3 covers 15 residues. CDR3 coding DNA: TGTGCCAGCAGGCGGGGGACGGGGAACCAAGAGACCCAGTACTTC. Translated, it gives CASRRGTGNQETQYF. The full variable domain, its missing parts supplied by reference TRBV28 and TRBJ2-5, is DVKVTQSSRYLVKRTGEKVFLECVQDMDHENMFWYRQDPGLGLRLIYFSYDVKMKEKGDIPEGYSVSREKKERFSLILESASTNQTSMYLCASRRGTGNQETQYFGPGTRLLVL.

The chain combines TRBV6-6 with TRBJ1-5, with a possible D match to TRBD1 (5 bases). This CDR3 comprises 13 residues. V lost 6 bases to trimming and J lost 8 bases, with 14 bases between them. Germline assignment: CDR1 MNHNY and CDR2 SVGAGI (reference sequence). The CDR3 here is CASSFSGYEPQHF. The CDR3 DNA sequence: TGTGCCAGCAGCTTTTCAGGGTACGAGCCCCAGCATTTT.

The chain joins TRBV27 to TRBJ2-1; the match to TRBD1 covers 8 bases. The CDR3 totals 14 residues. J was trimmed by 5 bases and V by 7 bases; bases with no gene match: 7. Germline V gene sequence: CDR1 MNHEY, CDR2 SMNVEV (reference sequence). In DNA form, the CDR3 reads TGTGCCAGCACCATGACAGGGGCCCACAATGAGCAGTTCTTC. This translates into CASTMTGAHNEQFF.

The gene calls are TRBV7-9 and TRBJ2-7, with D perhaps matching TRBD2 (7 bases). Per germline, CDR1 SEHNR and CDR2 FQNEAQ (reference sequence). This CDR3 has 15 amino acids. V shed 5 bases and J shed 3 bases, with 17 bases lying between them. CDR3 DNA: TGTGCCAGCAGCCCCGGCGGGGGCTTAGGCTACGAGCAGTACTTC. This gives the protein CASSPGGGLGYEQYF.

V is TRBV7-9 and J is TRBJ1-4; possible D gene TRBD1, 6 bases. V was clipped by 2 bases and J by 11 bases, with 12 bases between them. The CDR3 runs to 13 residues. The V gene's germline CDR1 is SEHNR and CDR2 FQNEAQ (reference sequence). CDR3 coding DNA: TGTGCCAGCAGCTTAAGGGACATTAGGAAACTGTTTTTT. Encoded protein: CASSLRDIRKLFF.

The chain recombines TRBV9 with TRBJ1-3; 7 bases are a match to TRBD1. Germline CDR1 reads SGDLS; CDR2 reads YYNGEE. Trimming cost V 0 bases and J 0 bases; bases outside gene matches: 6. The CDR3 consists of 17 residues. In DNA, the CDR3 is TGTGCCAGCAGCGTAGGGGGGACAGTCAGCTCTGGAAACACCATATATTTT. This sequence encodes CASSVGGTVSSGNTIYF.

The V call is TRBV3-1 (or the pseudogene TRBV3-2), the J call TRBJ1-6; D is perhaps TRBD1 (5 bases). Germline CDR1 reads LGHDT; CDR2 reads YNNKEL (reference sequence). This CDR3 contains 16 residues. V lost 4 bases, J lost 4 bases, and 14 bases lay in between. Here the CDR3 DNA reads TGTGCCAGCAGCCGATCTCCGACAGCATATAATTCACCCCTCCACTTT. This sequence encodes CASSRSPTAYNSPLHF.

This chain links TRBV9 with TRBJ1-3, with D possibly being TRBD1 (5 bases). There are 15 residues in the CDR3. V lost 0 bases and J 0 bases, leaving 7 bases between the germline ends. CDR1 SGDLS and CDR2 YYNGEE come from the germline V gene. The CDR3 region is CASSVDRSSGNTIYF. For the CDR3, the DNA is TGTGCCAGCAGCGTAGACAGGAGCTCTGGAAACACCATATATTTT.

The chain recombines TRBV7-8 with TRBJ2-7; 9 bases match TRBD2. V dropped 3 bases and J dropped 3; count of bases not matched to a gene: 3. CDR1 is SGHVS and CDR2 is FQNEAQ in the germline V gene. CDR3 length: 14 amino acids. For the CDR3, the DNA is TGTGCCAGCAGCTTGCGGGAGGGCAACTACGAGCAGTACTTC. This translates into CASSLREGNYEQYF. The variable domain in full, with the rest retrieved from reference TRBV7-8 and TRBJ2-7, is GAGVSQSPRYKVAKRGQDVALRCDPISGHVSLFWYQQALGQGPEFLTYFQNEAQLDKSGLPSDRFFAERPEGSVSTLKIQRTQQEDSAVYLCASSLREGNYEQYFGPGTRLTVT.

This clone has a single count. V gene TRBV25-1 combines with J gene TRBJ2-7; D is unclear. The CDR3 contains 13 residues. Germline V CDR1 and CDR2: MGHDK, SYGVNS. Trimming took off 3 bases at V and 4 bases at J, with 10 bases between the two ends. CDR3 in amino acids: CASSDGRVYEQYF. Written as DNA, the CDR3 is TGTGCCAGCAGTGATGGCCGGGTATACGAGCAGTACTTC.

This clone has a single count. The chain has TRBV3-1 (or the pseudogene TRBV3-2) and TRBJ1-2; 7 nucleotides agree with TRBD1. CDR3 length: 14 residues. CDR1 and CDR2 (germline): LGHDT, YNNKEL (reference sequence). The ends lost 4 bases at V and 5 bases at J; junction bases unmatched: 7. The CDR3 bases are TGTGCCAGCAGCCGAACACAGGGGAGGTATGGCTACACCTTC. Translation: CASSRTQGRYGYTF.

This clone was found a few times. The chain is built from TRBV9 and TRBJ2-7; the D gene is possibly TRBD2 (6 bases). This CDR3 is built from 17 residues. Trimming cost V 0 bases and J 4 bases, with 20 bases left between them. From germline, CDR1 is SGDLS and CDR2 YYNGEE. The CDR3 DNA reads as TGTGCCAGCAGCGTAGACGAGGCGGGGCTCGCTATTTACGAGCAGTACTTC. It is translated as CASSVDEAGLAIYEQYF. The entire variable domain, with the rest obtained from reference TRBV9 and TRBJ2-7, is as follows: DSGVTQTPKHLITATGQRVTLRCSPRSGDLSVYWYQQSLDQGLQFLIQYYNGEERAKGNILERFSAQQFPDLHSELNLSSLELGDSALYFCASSVDEAGLAIYEQYFGPGTRLTVT.